The present entry profiles one TCR beta chain with its context. This sample is part of a study of blood T cell repertoires in COVID-19. About the study: Sites across the United States, Italy and Spain contributed samples from acute and convalescent COVID-19. Sample material is recorded as cDNA or gDNA derived from T cells, B-cell-depleted T cells, or PBMCs.

Original handling: Reference gene primer amplification yielded estimated nucleated cell counts. Only in-frame clones appear in the TCRdb table, and some are missing; sequencing was by immunoSEQ multiplex PCR. V and J calls and clone size are copied from that table; D and trimming were computed from the DNA. The data hold about 220,000 clones, with around 83% observed a single time. The sample consisted of peripheral blood. The sequence was collected from a man aged 50 to 60 with active or convalescent COVID-19.

DNA for the CDR3: TGTGCCAGCTCAACCGACAGGAATTCACCCCTCCACTTT. Translation: CASSTDRNSPLHF. The V gene is TRBV18, the J gene TRBJ1-6; a possible D gene is TRBD1 (6 bases). The V end was cut by 5 bases, the J end by 7 bases, with 9 bases between. The CDR3 has 13 residues. Germline V CDR1 and CDR2: KGHSH, LQKENI.